This TCR beta chain appears in the sequencing data of a study of monozygotic twins with inflammatory bowel disease. Investigators made cDNA in eight separate reactions per sample. Template switching appended UMIs that held a 6-nucleotide sample barcode. For each CDR3 protein, TCRdb gives one entry from its re-call of the 5' RACE reads, without DNA. The specimen's table records some 330,000 distinct CDR3 sequences. This CDR3 spans 15 amino acids. From germline, CDR1 is LGHDT and CDR2 YNNKEL (reference sequence). This TCR derives from a human donor with ulcerative colitis or Crohn's disease, or a healthy co-twin of an affected twin (not recorded which). V is TRBV3-1 and J is TRBJ2-7; TCRdb's D gene call, TRBD2, goes unchecked for lack of DNA. Sequencing was carried out using blood. CDR3 amino acids: CASSQDTSLGYEQYF.